The sequence of this T cell receptor beta chain was determined in a study of identical twins. The study's findings and limits: Low generation probability was overrepresented in out-of-frame alpha sequences shared by twins. While abundant cord blood beta clonotypes carried fewer insertions, memory repertoires showed no such pattern. There was more out-of-frame TCR alpha sharing in monozygotic twins than models estimated.

Template switching added a universal primer binding site, and final cDNA carried unique molecular identifiers. TCRdb re-analysed the 5' RACE reads in MiXCR, keeping a single row per CDR3 protein. In the table there are roughly 1,500,000 distinct CDR3 sequences, around a third of which are singletons. About this clonotype: The antigen is unknown.

Deletions cut 3 bases from V and 6 bases from J, with 24 bases between. Germline V lookup: CDR1 LGHDT, CDR2 YNNKEL (reference sequence). CDR3 length equals 18 residues. Sequenced material: cord blood. This TCR came from a newborn girl in good health. This chain joins TRBV3-1 and TRBJ2-1; D possibly matches TRBD1 or TRBD2 (5 bases each). The CDR3 spells CASSQQGLRTFTGNEQFF. The CDR3 DNA sequence: TGTGCCAGCAGCCAGCAGGGCCTAAGGACTTTTACGGGCAATGAGCAGTTCTTC.